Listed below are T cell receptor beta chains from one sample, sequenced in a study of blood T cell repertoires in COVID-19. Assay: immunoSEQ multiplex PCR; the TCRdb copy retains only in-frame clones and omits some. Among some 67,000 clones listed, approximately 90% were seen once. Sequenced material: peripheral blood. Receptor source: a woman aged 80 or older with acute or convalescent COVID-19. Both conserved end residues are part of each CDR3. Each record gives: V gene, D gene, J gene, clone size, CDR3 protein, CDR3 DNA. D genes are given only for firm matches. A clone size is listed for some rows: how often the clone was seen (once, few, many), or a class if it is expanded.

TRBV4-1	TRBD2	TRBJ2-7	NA	CASSLRTSGGPYEQYF	TGCGCCAGCAGCCTTAGGACTAGCGGGGGGCCCTACGAGCAGTACTTC
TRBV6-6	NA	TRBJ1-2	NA	CASSFEGRGYGYTF	TGTGCCAGCAGCTTCGAGGGGCGGGGATATGGCTACACCTTC
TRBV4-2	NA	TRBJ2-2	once	CASSQEGSLGGELFF	TGTGCCAGCAGCCAAGAAGGGAGTCTAGGCGGGGAGCTGTTTTTT
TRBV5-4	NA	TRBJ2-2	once	CASSLGGRGNTGELFF	TGTGCCAGCAGCTTGGGGGGGCGCGGGAACACCGGGGAGCTGTTTTTT
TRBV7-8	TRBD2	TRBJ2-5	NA	CASSPAGHSGRSQETQYF	TGTGCCAGCAGCCCGGCGGGTCATAGCGGGAGGAGTCAAGAGACCCAGTACTTC
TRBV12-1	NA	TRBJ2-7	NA	CASSKASGREREQYF	TGTGCCAGCAGCAAGGCTAGCGGGAGGGAAAGGGAGCAGTACTTC
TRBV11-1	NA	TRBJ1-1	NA	CASSFIPRTVEAFF	TGTGCCAGCAGTTTTATTCCAAGGACAGTTGAAGCTTTCTTT
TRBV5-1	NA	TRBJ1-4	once	CASSSTRATNEKLFF	TGCGCCAGCAGCTCGACAAGAGCAACTAATGAAAAACTGTTTTTT
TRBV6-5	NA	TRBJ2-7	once	CASSLSGLGLEQYF	TGTGCCAGCAGTCTGAGCGGACTCGGGCTCGAGCAGTACTTC
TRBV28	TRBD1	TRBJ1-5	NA	CASSRGIGGSNQPQHF	TGTGCCAGCAGTCGCGGTATAGGGGGCAGCAATCAGCCCCAGCATTTT
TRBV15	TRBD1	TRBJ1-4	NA	CATSRDQGGGGKLFF	TGTGCCACCAGCAGAGACCAGGGGGGAGGAGGAAAACTGTTTTTT
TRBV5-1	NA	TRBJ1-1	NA	CASSRVLDTEAFF	TGCGCCAGCAGCCGCGTTTTGGACACTGAAGCTTTCTTT